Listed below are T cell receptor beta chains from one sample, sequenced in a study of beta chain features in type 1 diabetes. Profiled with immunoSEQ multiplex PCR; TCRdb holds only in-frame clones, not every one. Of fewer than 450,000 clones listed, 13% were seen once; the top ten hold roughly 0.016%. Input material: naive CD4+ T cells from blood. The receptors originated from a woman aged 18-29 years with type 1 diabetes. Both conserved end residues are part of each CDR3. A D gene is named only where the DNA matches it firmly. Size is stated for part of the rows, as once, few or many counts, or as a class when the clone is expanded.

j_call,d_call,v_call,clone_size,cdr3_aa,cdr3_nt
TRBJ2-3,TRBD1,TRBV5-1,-,CASSLGDRVDTQYF,TGCGCCAGCAGCTTGGGGGACAGGGTAGATACGCAGTATTTT
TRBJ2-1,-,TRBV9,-,CASSVGDPLGSYNEQFF,TGTGCCAGCAGCGTAGGAGATCCGCTTGGCTCCTACAATGAGCAGTTCTTC
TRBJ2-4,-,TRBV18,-,CASSPITRDIQYF,TGTGCCAGCTCACCAATCACCAGGGACATTCAGTACTTC
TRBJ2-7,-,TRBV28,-,CASSFRSYEQYF,TGTGCCAGCAGTTTTAGGAGTTACGAGCAGTACTTC
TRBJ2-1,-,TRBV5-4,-,CASRDLFNEQFF,TGTGCCAGCAGGGACTTGTTCAATGAGCAGTTCTTC
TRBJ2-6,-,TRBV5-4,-,CASSFGMSGANVLTF,TGTGCCAGCAGCTTCGGGATGTCTGGGGCCAACGTCCTGACTTTC
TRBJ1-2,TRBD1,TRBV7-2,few,CASSPDRASGYTF,TGTGCCAGCAGCCCAGACAGGGCGAGTGGCTACACCTTC
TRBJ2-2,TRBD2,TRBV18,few,CASSRDYSVTGELFF,TGTGCCAGCTCACGGGACTATTCAGTCACCGGGGAGCTGTTTTTT
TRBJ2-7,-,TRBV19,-,CASSIRTPSYEQYF,TGTGCCAGTAGTATTAGGACACCATCCTACGAGCAGTACTTC
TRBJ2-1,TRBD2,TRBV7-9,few,CASRWTSYNEQFF,TGTGCCAGCAGGTGGACTAGCTACAATGAGCAGTTCTTC
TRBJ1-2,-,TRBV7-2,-,CASSPELGGNYGYTF,TGTGCCAGCAGCCCTGAATTGGGAGGGAACTATGGCTACACCTTC
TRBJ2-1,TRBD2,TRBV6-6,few,CASSYRDYLQRVEQFF,TGTGCCAGCAGTTACCGGGACTACCTCCAGCGGGTTGAGCAGTTCTTC
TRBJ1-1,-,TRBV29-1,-,CSASQGYTEAFF,TGCAGCGCATCACAGGGATACACTGAAGCTTTCTTT
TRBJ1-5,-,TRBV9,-,CASSVDPDSNQPQHF,TGTGCCAGCAGCGTAGATCCAGATAGCAATCAGCCCCAGCATTTT
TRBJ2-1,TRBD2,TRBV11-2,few,CASSGSGSRSNEQFF,TGTGCCAGCAGCGGTAGCGGGAGTCGGAGTAATGAGCAGTTCTTC
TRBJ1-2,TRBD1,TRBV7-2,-,CASRETGGVRGGYTF,TGTGCCAGCAGGGAGACAGGGGGCGTAAGAGGCGGCTACACCTTC
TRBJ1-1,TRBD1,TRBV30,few,CAWSVQGTGSPEAFF,TGTGCCTGGAGTGTACAAGGGACAGGGAGTCCTGAAGCTTTCTTT
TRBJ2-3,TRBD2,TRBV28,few,CASSFAGTSLTDTQYF,TGTGCCAGCAGTTTCGCCGGGACTAGCCTCACAGATACGCAGTATTTT
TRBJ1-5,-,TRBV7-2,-,CASSLAASNQPQHF,TGTGCCAGCAGCTTAGCGGCTAGCAATCAGCCCCAGCATTTT
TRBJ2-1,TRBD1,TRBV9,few,CASSVGQGAGANEQFF,TGTGCCAGCAGCGTAGGACAGGGGGCGGGGGCCAATGAGCAGTTCTTC
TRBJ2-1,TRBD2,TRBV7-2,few,CASSFWGGSYNEQFF,TGTGCCAGCAGCTTTTGGGGGGGCTCCTACAATGAGCAGTTCTTC
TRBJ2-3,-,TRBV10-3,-,CAISGSSTDTQYF,TGTGCCATCAGTGGGAGTAGCACAGATACGCAGTATTTT
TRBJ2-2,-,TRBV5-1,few,CASRVEGAGELFF,TGCGCCAGCCGGGTCGAAGGCGCCGGGGAGCTGTTTTTT
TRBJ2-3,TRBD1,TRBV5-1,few,CASSGGPGWTGSTDTQYF,TGCGCCAGCAGCGGGGGGCCGGGTTGGACAGGGAGCACAGATACGCAGTATTTT
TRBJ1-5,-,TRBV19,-,CASATFTGRDQPQHF,TGTGCCAGTGCCACCTTTACAGGGAGGGATCAGCCCCAGCATTTT
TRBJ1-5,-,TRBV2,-,CASSQNRFSNQPQHF,TGTGCCAGCAGTCAAAACAGGTTTAGCAATCAGCCCCAGCATTTT
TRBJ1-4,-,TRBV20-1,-,CSAIRSEKLFF,TGCAGTGCTATCAGATCTGAAAAACTGTTTTTT
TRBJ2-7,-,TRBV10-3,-,CATKTKAGNYEQYF,TGTGCCACCAAAACAAAGGCGGGAAACTACGAGCAGTACTTC
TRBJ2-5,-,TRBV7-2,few,CASSLGFRGLGETQYF,TGTGCCAGCAGCTTAGGTTTCAGGGGTTTAGGAGAGACCCAGTACTTC
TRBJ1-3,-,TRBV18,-,CASSPTGFPRSSGNTIYF,TGTGCCAGCTCACCAACGGGGTTCCCCCGGTCCTCTGGAAACACCATATATTTT
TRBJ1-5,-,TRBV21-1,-,CASSKVIEGACNQPQHF,TGTGCCAGCAGCAAAGTAATCGAGGGGGCTTGCAATCAGCCCCAGCATTTT
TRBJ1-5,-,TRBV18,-,CASSPTGLGNQPQHF,TGTGCCAGCTCGCCGACAGGTTTGGGGAATCAGCCCCAGCATTTT
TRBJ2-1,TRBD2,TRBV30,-,CAWSSMGEGKLF,TGTGCCTGGAGCTCTATGGGGGAGGGTAAGCTCTTC
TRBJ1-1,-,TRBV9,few,CASSVLTGSEAFF,TGTGCCAGCAGCGTATTAACAGGGAGTGAGGCTTTCTTT
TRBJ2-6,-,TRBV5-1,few,CASSASGSGANVLTF,TGCGCCAGCAGCGCCTCCGGCTCTGGGGCCAACGTCCTGACTTTC
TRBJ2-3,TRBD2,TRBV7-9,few,CASSFTGTTATDTQYF,TGTGCCAGCAGCTTTACCGGGACTACAGCCACAGATACGCAGTATTTT
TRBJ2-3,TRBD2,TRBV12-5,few,CASGFGASGDVRSTDTQYF,TGTGCTAGTGGTTTTGGGGCTAGCGGGGATGTAAGAAGCACAGATACGCAGTATTTT
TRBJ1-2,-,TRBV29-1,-,CSVSAWGPGYTF,TGCAGCGTTTCAGCCTGGGGGCCTGGCTACACCTTC
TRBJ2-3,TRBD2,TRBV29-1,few,CSVEDGGRDTQYF,TGCAGCGTTGAAGACGGGGGGAGAGATACGCAGTATTTT
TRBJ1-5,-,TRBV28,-,CACRRTFSNQPQHF,TGTGCCTGCCGCAGGACATTTAGCAATCAGCCCCAGCATTTT
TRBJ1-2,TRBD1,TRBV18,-,CASSPIQGEDYGYTF,TGTGCCAGCTCACCAATTCAGGGGGAGGACTATGGCTACACCTTC
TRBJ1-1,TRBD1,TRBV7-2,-,CASSSGTVNTEAFF,TGTGCCAGCAGCTCCGGGACAGTGAACACTGAAGCTTTCTTT
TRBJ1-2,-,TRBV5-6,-,CASSLGREANYGYTF,TGTGCCAGCAGCTTGGGCAGGGAAGCTAACTATGGCTACACCTTC
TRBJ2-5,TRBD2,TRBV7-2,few,CASSVGLATWETQYF,TGTGCCAGCAGCGTCGGACTAGCGACCTGGGAGACCCAGTACTTC
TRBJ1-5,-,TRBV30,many,CASSRGHDQPQHF,TGTGCCTCATCCCGGGGACACGATCAGCCCCAGCATTTT
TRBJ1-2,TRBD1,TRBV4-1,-,CASSQAPFGTGLTF,TGCGCCAGCAGCCAAGCTCCCTTCGGGACAGGGTTAACCTTC
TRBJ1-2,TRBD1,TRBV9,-,CASSPANGQGAYGYTF,TGTGCCAGCAGCCCAGCCAATGGACAGGGAGCTTATGGCTACACCTTC
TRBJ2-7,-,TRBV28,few,CASSLPPRGMYF,TGTGCCAGCAGTTTGCCTCCAAGGGGCATGTACTTC
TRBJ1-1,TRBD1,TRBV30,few,CAWSPDRGFWAFF,TGTGCCTGGAGTCCGGACAGGGGATTCTGGGCTTTCTTT
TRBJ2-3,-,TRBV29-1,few,CSVVWRIQTSTDTQYF,TGCAGCGTTGTTTGGAGGATCCAAACTAGCACAGATACGCAGTATTTT
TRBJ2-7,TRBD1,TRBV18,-,CASSPVVGGIYEQYF,TGTGCCAGCTCACCCGTGGTAGGGGGCATCTACGAGCAGTACTTC
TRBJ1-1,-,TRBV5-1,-,CASSLAVNTEAFF,TGCGCCAGCAGCTTGGCAGTAAACACTGAAGCTTTCTTT
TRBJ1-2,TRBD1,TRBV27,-,CASSSGTGNYGYTF,TGTGCCAGCAGTTCTGGGACAGGGAACTATGGCTACACCTTC